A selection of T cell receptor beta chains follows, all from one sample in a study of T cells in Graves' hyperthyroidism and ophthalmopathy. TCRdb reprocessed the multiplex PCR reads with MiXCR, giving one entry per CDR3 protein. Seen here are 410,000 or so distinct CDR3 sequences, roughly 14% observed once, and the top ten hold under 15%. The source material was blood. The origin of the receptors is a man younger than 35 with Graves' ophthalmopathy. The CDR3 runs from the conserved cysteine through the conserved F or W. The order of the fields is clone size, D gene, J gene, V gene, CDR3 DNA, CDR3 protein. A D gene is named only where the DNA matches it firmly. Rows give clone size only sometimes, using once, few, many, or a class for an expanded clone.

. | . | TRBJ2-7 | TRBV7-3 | TGTGCCAGCAGCCCAGGCCCCGGGGCTTACGAGCAGTACTTC | CASSPGPGAYEQYF
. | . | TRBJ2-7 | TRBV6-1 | TGTGCCAGCACCACTGCGGGACAGCGCTACGAGCAGTACTTC | CASTTAGQRYEQYF
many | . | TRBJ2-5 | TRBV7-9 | TGTGCCAGCAGCCCCGGACCGGGTCAAGGGACCCAGTACTTC | CASSPGPGQGTQYF
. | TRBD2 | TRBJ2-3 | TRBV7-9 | TGTGCCAGCAGCTCCCAGTGGACTAGCGGGGGTGAAGATACGCAGTATTTT | CASSSQWTSGGEDTQYF
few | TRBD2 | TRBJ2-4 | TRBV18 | TGTGCCAGCTCGTCTGGGGCTAGCGGGTATGCCAAAAACATTCAGTACTTC | CASSSGASGYAKNIQYF
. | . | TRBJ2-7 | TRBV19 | TGTGCCAGTAGTATTCGCCACAGGGATGAGGGCTGCGAGCAGTACTTC | CASSIRHRDEGCEQYF
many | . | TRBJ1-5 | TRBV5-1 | TGCGCCAGCAGCCCAGGGGAAAATAGCAATCAGCCCCAGCATTTT | CASSPGENSNQPQHF
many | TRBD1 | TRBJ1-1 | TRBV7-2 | TGTGCCAGCAGCCCAGGGGGGGGCACTGAAGCTTTCTTT | CASSPGGGTEAFF
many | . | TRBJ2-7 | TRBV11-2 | TGTGCCAGCAGCTTAGAAGGTTCGGGCCCCATCTCCTACGAGCAGTACTTC | CASSLEGSGPISYEQYF
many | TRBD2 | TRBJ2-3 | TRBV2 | TGTGCCAGCAGTGGCGGGGCGGGAGGGACAGATACGCAGTATTTT | CASSGGAGGTDTQYF
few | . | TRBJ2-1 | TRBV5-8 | TGTGCCAGCAGCTTGGTATGGGACAATGAGCAGTTCTTC | CASSLVWDNEQFF
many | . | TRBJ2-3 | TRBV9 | TGTGCCAGCAGTTATCAGGGGATAAACACAGATACGCAGTATTTT | CASSYQGINTDTQYF
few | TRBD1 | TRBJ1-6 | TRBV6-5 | TGTGCCAGCAGTTACTCCCGACAGGGTAATTCACCCCTCCACTTT | CASSYSRQGNSPLHF
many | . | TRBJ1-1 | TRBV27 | TGTGCCAGCAGTTTCGGACAGACGGCCTCAGCTTTCTTT | CASSFGQTASAFF
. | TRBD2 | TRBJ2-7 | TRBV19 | TGTGCCAGTAGTAAGCCGGGGGGGCGGTACGAGCAGTACTTC | CASSKPGGRYEQYF
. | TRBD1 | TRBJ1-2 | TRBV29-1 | TGCAGCGTGATCGGACAGGGAGCCTATGGCTACACCTTC | CSVIGQGAYGYTF
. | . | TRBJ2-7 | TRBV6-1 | TGTGCCAGCAGTGAAGGAAGCAGCTATCTCTACGAGCAGTACTTC | CASSEGSSYLYEQYF
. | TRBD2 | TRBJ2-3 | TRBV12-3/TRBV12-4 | TGTGCCAGCAGGGTCAGCGGGGGCACAGATACGCAGTATTTT | CASRVSGGTDTQYF
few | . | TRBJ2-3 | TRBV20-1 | TGCAGTGCTAGAGCCCCCCTTGGGATTGGGTATTTT | CSARAPLGIGYF
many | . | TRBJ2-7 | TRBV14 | TGTGCCAGCAGCCAGGGGACGGGTTCGGCTTACGAGCAGTACTTC | CASSQGTGSAYEQYF
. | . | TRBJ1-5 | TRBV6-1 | TGTGCCAGCAGTACAGGGCCTCAGCCCCAGCATTTT | CASSTGPQPQHF
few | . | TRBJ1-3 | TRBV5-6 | TGTGCCAGCAGGGACAGCGCCTCTGGAAACACCATATATTTT | CASRDSASGNTIYF
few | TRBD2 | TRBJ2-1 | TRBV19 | TGTGCCAGTAGTCTTAGCGGGAGGGCCTGGAATGAGCAGTTCTTC | CASSLSGRAWNEQFF
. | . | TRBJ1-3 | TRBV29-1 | TGCAGCGTTGGGCAAGTCTCTGGAAACACCATATATTTT | CSVGQVSGNTIYF
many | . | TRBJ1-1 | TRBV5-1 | TGCGCCAGCAGCTTGGATGGGGTTACAACTGAAGCTTTCTTT | CASSLDGVTTEAFF
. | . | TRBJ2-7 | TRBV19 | TGTGCCAGTAGTCCCGGACGGAATTCTATCTACGAGCAGTACTTC | CASSPGRNSIYEQYF
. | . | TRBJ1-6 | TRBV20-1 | TGCAGTGCAGGGGTTCGGCCACCCCTCCACTTT | CSAGVRPPLHF
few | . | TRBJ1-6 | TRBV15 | TGTGCCACCAGCAGAGAAAGTCCAGGAATGAATAATTCACCCCTCCACTTT | CATSRESPGMNNSPLHF
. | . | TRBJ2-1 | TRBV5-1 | TGCGCCAGCAGCATTACAGGTGCAAGCTCCTACAATGAGCAGTTCTTC | CASSITGASSYNEQFF
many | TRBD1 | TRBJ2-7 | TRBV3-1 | TGTGCCAGCAGCCCCCCTTGGACAGGGGGTAGATACGAGCAGTACTTC | CASSPPWTGGRYEQYF
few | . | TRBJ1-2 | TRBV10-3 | TGTGCCATCAGGGGGCCACAGATAAACTATGGCTACACCTTC | CAIRGPQINYGYTF
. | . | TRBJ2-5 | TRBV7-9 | TGTGCCAGCGGATCCCGCAGGGGGGGTGAGACCCAGTACTTC | CASGSRRGGETQYF
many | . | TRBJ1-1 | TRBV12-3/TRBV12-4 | TGTGCCAGCAGTTTAGGGGACATGGTTGAAGCTTTCTTT | CASSLGDMVEAFF
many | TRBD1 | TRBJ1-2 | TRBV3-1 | TGTGCCAGCAGCCAAGGGGACAGGGGGCATGGCTACACCTTC | CASSQGDRGHGYTF
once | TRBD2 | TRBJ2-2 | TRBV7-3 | TGTGCCAGCAGCCCCAGCGGGGGGGCCCGGAACGGGGAGCTGTTTTTT | CASSPSGGARNGELFF
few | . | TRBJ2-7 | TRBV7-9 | TGTGCCAGCAGCCCAGGAGGGGGACTAAAATACCCGAGGCCGTGGTACGAGCAGTACTTC | CASSPGGGLKYPRPWYEQYF
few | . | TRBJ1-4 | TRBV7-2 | TGTGCCAGCAGCTTATCGAGGGCGGGTAATGAAAAACTGTTTTTT | CASSLSRAGNEKLFF
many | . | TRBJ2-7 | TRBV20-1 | TGCAGTGCTGATAGCCGGGAGACCTACGAGCAGTACTTC | CSADSRETYEQYF
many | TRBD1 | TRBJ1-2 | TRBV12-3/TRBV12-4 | TGTGCCAGCAGTCCTACAGGGGATCGGGGCTACACCTTC | CASSPTGDRGYTF
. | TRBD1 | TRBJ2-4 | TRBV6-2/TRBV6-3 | TGTGCCAGCTCCACAGGGGGGATAGCCAAAAACATTCAGTACTTC | CASSTGGIAKNIQYF
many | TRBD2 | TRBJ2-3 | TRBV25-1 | TGTGCCAGCAGTGCACAGCCGGGACTAGCGATCACAGATACGCAGTATTTT | CASSAQPGLAITDTQYF
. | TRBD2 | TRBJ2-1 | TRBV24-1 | TGTGCCACCAGTGAAACTAGCGGGAGCTCCTACAATGAGCAGTTCTTC | CATSETSGSSYNEQFF
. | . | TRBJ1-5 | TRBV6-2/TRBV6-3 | TGTGCCAGCAGTTTAGTAGGGGAAGGCAATCAGCCCCAGCATTTT | CASSLVGEGNQPQHF
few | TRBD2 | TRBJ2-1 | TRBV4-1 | TGCGCCAGCAGCCAACACCCGGGACTAGGGGAGTACAATGAGCAGTTCTTC | CASSQHPGLGEYNEQFF
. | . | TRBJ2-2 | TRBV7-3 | TGTGCCAGCAGCTTAAGCGGGGGCTTCACCGGGGAGCTGTTTTTT | CASSLSGGFTGELFF
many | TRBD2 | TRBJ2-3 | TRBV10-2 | TGCGCCAGCAGTGATTTAGCGGGAGATTTAGGAGATACGCAGTATTTT | CASSDLAGDLGDTQYF
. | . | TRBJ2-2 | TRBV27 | TGTGCCAGCAGTTTACTCCAGCAATCCGGGGAGCTGTTTTTT | CASSLLQQSGELFF